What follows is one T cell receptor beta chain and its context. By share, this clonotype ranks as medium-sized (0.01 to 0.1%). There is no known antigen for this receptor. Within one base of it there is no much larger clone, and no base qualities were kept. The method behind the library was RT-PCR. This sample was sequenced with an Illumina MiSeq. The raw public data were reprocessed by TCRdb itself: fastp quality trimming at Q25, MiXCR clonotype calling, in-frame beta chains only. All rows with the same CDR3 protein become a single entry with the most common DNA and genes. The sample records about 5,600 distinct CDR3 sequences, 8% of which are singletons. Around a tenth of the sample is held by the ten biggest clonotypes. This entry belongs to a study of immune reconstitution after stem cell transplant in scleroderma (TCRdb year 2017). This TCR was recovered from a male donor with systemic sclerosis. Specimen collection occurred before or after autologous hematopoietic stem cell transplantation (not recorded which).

The base sequence is TGTGCCAGCAGCTTAGTAGAGTGGAAGGGGCAAAACATTCAGTACTTC. It codes for CASSLVEWKGQNIQYF. This sequence uses TRBV7-2 and TRBJ2-4; a tentative D match to TRBD1 spans 5 bases. Per the germline V gene, SGHTA is the CDR1 and FQGNSA is the CDR2. Measured from the cysteine to the phenylalanine, the CDR3 is 16 residues long. Just the 48-base CDR3 DNA is kept, in frame starting at base 1. The germline ends are 15 bases apart after V is trimmed by 1 base and J by 5 bases.